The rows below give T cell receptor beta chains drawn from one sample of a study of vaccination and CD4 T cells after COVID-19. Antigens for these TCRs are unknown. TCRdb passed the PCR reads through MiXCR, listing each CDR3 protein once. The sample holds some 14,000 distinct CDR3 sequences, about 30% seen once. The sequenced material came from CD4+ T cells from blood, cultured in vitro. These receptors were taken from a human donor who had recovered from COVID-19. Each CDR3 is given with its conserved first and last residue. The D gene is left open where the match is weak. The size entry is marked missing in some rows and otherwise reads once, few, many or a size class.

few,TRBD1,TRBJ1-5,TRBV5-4,CASSTGTDQPQHF,TGTGCCAGCAGCACAGGGACAGATCAGCCCCAGCATTTT
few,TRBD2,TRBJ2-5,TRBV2,CASTSGSSGETQYF,TGTGCCAGCACTAGCGGGAGCTCTGGAGAGACCCAGTACTTC
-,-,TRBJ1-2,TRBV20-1,CSARGGEGNYGYTF,TGCAGTGCTAGAGGAGGTGAGGGGAACTATGGCTACACCTTC
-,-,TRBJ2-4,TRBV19,CASNGEVNAKNIQYF,TGTGCCAGTAATGGGGAAGTGAACGCCAAAAACATTCAGTACTTC
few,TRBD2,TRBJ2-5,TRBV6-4,CARTSGFQETQYF,TGTGCCAGGACTAGCGGGTTTCAAGAGACCCAGTACTTC
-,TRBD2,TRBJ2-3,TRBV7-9,CASSPRVSRLIARGDETDTQYF,TGTGCCAGCAGCCCCCGAGTATCCCGACTAATCGCCCGGGGGGACGAAACAGATACGCAGTATTTT
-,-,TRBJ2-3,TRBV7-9,CASSYGDTQYF,TGTGCCAGCAGCTACGGGGATACGCAGTATTTT
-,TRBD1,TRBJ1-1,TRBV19,CASSTNGQGRTEAFF,TGTGCCAGTAGTACTAATGGACAGGGTCGGACTGAAGCTTTCTTT
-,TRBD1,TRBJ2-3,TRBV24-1,CATSDFGTGTDTQYF,TGTGCCACCAGTGATTTCGGGACAGGGACCGATACGCAGTATTTT
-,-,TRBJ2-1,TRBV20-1,CSASERGKVYNEQFF,TGCAGTGCTTCAGAGCGCGGGAAGGTCTACAATGAGCAGTTCTTC
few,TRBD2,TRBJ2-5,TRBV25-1,CASSQVTGLAGGETQYF,TGTGCCAGCAGCCAGGTGACTGGACTAGCGGGAGGAGAGACCCAGTACTTC
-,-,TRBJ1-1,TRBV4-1,CASSSGSAGDSEAFF,TGCGCCAGCAGCTCAGGGTCGGCAGGGGACTCTGAAGCTTTCTTT
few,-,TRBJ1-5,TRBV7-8,CASSLNRDDNQPQHF,TGTGCCAGCAGCTTAAATCGGGACGACAATCAGCCCCAGCATTTT
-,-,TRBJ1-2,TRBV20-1,CSAPRTVNYGYTF,TGCAGTGCACCGAGGACGGTTAACTATGGCTACACCTTC
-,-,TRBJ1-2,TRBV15,CATSRGDSNYGYTF,TGTGCCACCAGCAGAGGGGACTCTAACTATGGCTACACCTTC
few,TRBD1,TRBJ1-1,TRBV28,CASSLDRGQWTEAFF,TGTGCCAGCAGTTTGGACAGGGGGCAATGGACTGAAGCTTTCTTT
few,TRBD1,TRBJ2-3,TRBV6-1,CASNGFGTGRTDTQYF,TGTGCCAGCAATGGTTTCGGGACAGGACGCACAGATACGCAGTATTTT
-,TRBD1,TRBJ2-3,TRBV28,CASSRDRASTDTQYF,TGTGCCAGCAGCCGAGACAGGGCTAGCACAGATACGCAGTATTTT
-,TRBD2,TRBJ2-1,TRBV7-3,CASSLEGAAGGYNEQFF,TGTGCCAGCAGCTTAGAAGGGGCAGCGGGAGGTTATAATGAGCAGTTCTTC
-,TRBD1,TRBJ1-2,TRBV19,CASSTLDRDYGYTF,TGTGCCAGTAGTACCCTCGACAGGGATTATGGCTACACCTTC
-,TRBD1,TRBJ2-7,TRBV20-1,CSARVLTGGSYEQYF,TGCAGTGCTAGAGTTTTGACAGGGGGGTCCTACGAGCAGTACTTC
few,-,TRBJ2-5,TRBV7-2,CASSFFGSHLRETQYF,TGTGCCAGCAGCTTCTTTGGTTCCCACTTAAGAGAGACCCAGTACTTC
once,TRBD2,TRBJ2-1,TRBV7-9,CASSPLAGAEDEQFF,TGTGCCAGCAGCCCCTTAGCGGGGGCGGAGGATGAGCAGTTCTTC
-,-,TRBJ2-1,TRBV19,CASSIEAGNEQFF,TGTGCCAGTAGTATTGAGGCGGGAAATGAGCAGTTCTTC
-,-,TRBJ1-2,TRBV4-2,CASSQGAGTIGYTF,TGTGCCAGCAGCCAAGGAGCAGGGACCATTGGCTACACCTTC